Listed below are T cell receptor beta chains from one sample, sequenced in a study of T cell responses to AZD1222 COVID-19 vaccine. Only in-frame clones appear in the TCRdb table, and some are missing; sequencing was by immunoSEQ multiplex PCR. The data hold fewer than 120,000 clones, with about 87% observed a single time. This material consisted of peripheral blood, taken 28 days after the second AZD1222 dose. The origin of the receptors is an adult who received the AZD1222 COVID-19 vaccine. Each CDR3 is given with its conserved first and last residue. Each record gives: V gene, D gene, J gene, clone size, CDR3 DNA, CDR3 protein. D genes are given only for firm matches. Clone size is given for some rows only: seen once, a few or many times, or a class if the clone is expanded.

TRBV18	TRBD1	TRBJ1-2	few	TGTGCCAGTCGCCCTGGGACAGGGAAGAATGGCTACACCTTC	CASRPGTGKNGYTF
TRBV19	.	TRBJ2-2	.	TGTGCCAGTACTGACTTAGCGGAGAACACCGGGGAGCTGTTTTTT	CASTDLAENTGELFF
TRBV19	.	TRBJ1-2	.	TGTGCCAGTAGTATCTCCCTTCACTATAACTATGGCTACACCTTC	CASSISLHYNYGYTF
TRBV4-2	.	TRBJ2-7	.	TGTGCCAGCAGCCTGGCACAGGGAGACGAGCAGTACTTC	CASSLAQGDEQYF
TRBV28	.	TRBJ2-5	.	TGTGCCAGCAGTTTGGGTTTGGCAGATCAAGAGACCCAGTACTTC	CASSLGLADQETQYF
TRBV27	TRBD1	TRBJ2-7	.	TGTGCCAGCAGTACCAGACAGGGGATCCGCGAGCAGTACTTC	CASSTRQGIREQYF
TRBV2	.	TRBJ1-5	.	TGTGCCAGCAGTGTGTCAGGTCTAGGGAATCAGCCCCAGCATTTT	CASSVSGLGNQPQHF
TRBV6-5	.	TRBJ1-5	once	TGTGCCAGCATCTTTTCGAACGGGGGCAATCAGCCCCAGCATTTT	CASIFSNGGNQPQHF
TRBV11-3	.	TRBJ2-7	.	TGTGCCAGCAGTCCAATCCCCGGCAGGAAGAGCTCCTACGAGCAGTACTTC	CASSPIPGRKSSYEQYF
TRBV10-3	.	TRBJ1-6	.	TGTGCCATCAGTGCGGAGACGAATAATTCACCCCTCCACTTT	CAISAETNNSPLHF
TRBV27	.	TRBJ2-7	.	TGTGCCAGCAGCGTGGGGGGTGAGCAGTACTTC	CASSVGGEQYF
TRBV10-3	.	TRBJ2-3	.	TGTGCCACATATTCCGATTCGGATACGCAGTATTTT	CATYSDSDTQYF
TRBV24-1	.	TRBJ1-1	.	TGTGCCACCAGTGATGGGGGTGACACTGAAGCTTTCTTT	CATSDGGDTEAFF
TRBV27	.	TRBJ2-5	.	TGTGCCAGCAGTACCCAGCAGCAAGAGACCCAGTACTTC	CASSTQQQETQYF
TRBV7-6	.	TRBJ1-4	.	TGTGCCAGCAGCTTAGCGATGGCCTCAACTAATGAAAAACTGTTTTTT	CASSLAMASTNEKLFF